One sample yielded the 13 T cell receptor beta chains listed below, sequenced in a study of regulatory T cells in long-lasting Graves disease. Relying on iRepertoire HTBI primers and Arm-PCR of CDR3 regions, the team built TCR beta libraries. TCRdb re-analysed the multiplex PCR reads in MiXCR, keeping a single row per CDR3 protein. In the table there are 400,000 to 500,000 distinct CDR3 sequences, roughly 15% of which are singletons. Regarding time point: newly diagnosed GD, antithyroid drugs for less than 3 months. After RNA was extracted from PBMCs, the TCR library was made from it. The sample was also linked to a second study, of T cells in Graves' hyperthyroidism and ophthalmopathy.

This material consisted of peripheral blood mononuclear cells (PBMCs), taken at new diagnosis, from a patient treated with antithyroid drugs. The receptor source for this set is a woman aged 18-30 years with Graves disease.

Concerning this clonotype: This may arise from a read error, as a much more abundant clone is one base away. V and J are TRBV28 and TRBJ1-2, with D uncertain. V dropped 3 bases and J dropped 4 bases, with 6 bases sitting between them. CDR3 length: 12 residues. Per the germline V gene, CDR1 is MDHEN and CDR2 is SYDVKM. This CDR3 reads CASSFEIYGYTF. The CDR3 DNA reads TGTGCCAGCAGTTTCGAGATCTATGGCTACACCTTC.

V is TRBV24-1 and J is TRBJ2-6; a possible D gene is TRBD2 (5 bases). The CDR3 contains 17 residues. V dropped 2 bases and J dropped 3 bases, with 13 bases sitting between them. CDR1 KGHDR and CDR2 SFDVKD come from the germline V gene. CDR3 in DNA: TGTGCCACCAGTGATTCAGCCGTGGGGAGTGGGGCCAACGTCCTGACTTTC. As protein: CATSDSAVGSGANVLTF.

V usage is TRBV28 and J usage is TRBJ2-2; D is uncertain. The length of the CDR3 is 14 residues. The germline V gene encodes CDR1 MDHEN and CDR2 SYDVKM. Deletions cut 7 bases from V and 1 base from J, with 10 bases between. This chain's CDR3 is CASKKSLNTGELFF. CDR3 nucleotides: TGTGCCAGCAAAAAGAGCCTGAACACCGGGGAGCTGTTTTTT.

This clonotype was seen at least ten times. In DNA, the CDR3 is TGTGCCAGCAGTCCTTACCTCGGGCAGGGCTACGAGCAGTACTTC. Protein sequence: CASSPYLGQGYEQYF. The V and J genes are TRBV28 and TRBJ2-7; D perhaps matches TRBD1 (5 bases). The ends were cut back, 5 bases at V and 3 bases at J, with 17 bases in the middle. The CDR3 is 15 amino acids. Germline CDR1 is MDHEN and CDR2 is SYDVKM. Filled out from reference TRBV28 and TRBJ2-7, the complete variable domain reads DVKVTQSSRYLVKRTGEKVFLECVQDMDHENMFWYRQDPGLGLRLIYFSYDVKMKEKGDIPEGYSVSREKKERFSLILESASTNQTSMYLCASSPYLGQGYEQYFGPGTRLTVT.

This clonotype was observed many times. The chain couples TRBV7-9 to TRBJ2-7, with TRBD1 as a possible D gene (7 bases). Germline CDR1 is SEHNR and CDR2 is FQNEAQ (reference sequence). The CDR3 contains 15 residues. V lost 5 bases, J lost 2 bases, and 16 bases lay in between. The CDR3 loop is CASSLRGEGAYEQYF. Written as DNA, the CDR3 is TGTGCCAGCAGCCTCAGGGGGGAAGGAGCCTACGAGCAGTACTTC.

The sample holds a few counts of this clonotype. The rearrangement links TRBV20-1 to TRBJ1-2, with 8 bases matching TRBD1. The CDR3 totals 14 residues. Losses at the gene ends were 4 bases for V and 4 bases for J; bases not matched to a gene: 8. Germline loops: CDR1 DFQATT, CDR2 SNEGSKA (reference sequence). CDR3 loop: CSAIPGGAAYGYTF. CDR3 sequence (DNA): TGCAGTGCTATTCCAGGGGGCGCTGCCTATGGCTACACCTTC.

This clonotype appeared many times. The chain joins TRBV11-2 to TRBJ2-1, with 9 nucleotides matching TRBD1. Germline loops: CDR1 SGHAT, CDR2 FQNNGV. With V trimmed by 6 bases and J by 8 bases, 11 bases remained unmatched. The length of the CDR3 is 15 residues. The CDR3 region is CASRWQGQGNHEQFF. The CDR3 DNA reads TGTGCCAGCAGGTGGCAGGGACAGGGTAACCATGAGCAGTTCTTC.

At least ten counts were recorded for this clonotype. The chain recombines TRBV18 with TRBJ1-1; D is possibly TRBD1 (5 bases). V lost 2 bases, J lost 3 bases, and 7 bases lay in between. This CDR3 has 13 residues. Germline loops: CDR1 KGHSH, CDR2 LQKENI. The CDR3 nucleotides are TGTGCCAGCTCACCAGGGGCAGACACTGAAGCTTTCTTT. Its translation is CASSPGADTEAFF.

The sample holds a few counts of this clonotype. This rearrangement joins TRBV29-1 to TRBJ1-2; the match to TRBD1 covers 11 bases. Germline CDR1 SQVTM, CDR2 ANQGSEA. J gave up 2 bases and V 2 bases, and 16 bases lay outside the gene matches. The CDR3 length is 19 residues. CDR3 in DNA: TGCAGCGTTGAAACGGGTGAGGACAGGGGGCGCCTTTGGAACTATGGCTACACCTTC. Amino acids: CSVETGEDRGRLWNYGYTF.

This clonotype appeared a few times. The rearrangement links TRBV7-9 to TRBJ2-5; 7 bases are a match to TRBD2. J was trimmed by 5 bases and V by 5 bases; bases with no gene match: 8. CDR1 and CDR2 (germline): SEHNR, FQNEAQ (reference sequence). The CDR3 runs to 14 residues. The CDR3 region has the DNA TGTGCCAGCAGCCCGGATCAGGGAGGGGAGACCCAGTACTTC. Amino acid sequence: CASSPDQGGETQYF. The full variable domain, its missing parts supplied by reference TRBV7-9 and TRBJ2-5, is DTGVSQNPRHKITKRGQNVTFRCDPISEHNRLYWYRQTLGQGPEFLTYFQNEAQLEKSRLLSDRFSAERPKGSFSTLEIQRTEQGDSAMYLCASSPDQGGETQYFGPGTRLLVL.

DNA for the CDR3: TGTGCCAGCAGCTTAGGATCCGGGACCACCTACGAGCAGTACTTC. Translated, it gives CASSLGSGTTYEQYF. The rearrangement uses TRBV11-2 and TRBJ2-7, with D perhaps matching TRBD1 or TRBD2 (5 bases each). The germline V gene has CDR1 SGHAT and CDR2 FQNNGV. CDR3 length equals 15 residues. V lost 1 base and J 2 bases, leaving 12 bases between the germline ends.

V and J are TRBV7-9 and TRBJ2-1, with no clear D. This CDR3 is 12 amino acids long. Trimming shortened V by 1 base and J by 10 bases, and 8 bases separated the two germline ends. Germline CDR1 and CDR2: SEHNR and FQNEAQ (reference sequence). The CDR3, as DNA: TGTGCCAGCAGCTTAGGGCAGATCGAGCAGTTCTTC. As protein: CASSLGQIEQFF.

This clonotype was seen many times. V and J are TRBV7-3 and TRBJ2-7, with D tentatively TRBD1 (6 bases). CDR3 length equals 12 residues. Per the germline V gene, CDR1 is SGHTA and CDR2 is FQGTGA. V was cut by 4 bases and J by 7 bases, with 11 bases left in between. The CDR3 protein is CASSYRDGEQYF. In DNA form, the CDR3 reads TGTGCCAGCAGCTACAGGGATGGGGAGCAGTACTTC.